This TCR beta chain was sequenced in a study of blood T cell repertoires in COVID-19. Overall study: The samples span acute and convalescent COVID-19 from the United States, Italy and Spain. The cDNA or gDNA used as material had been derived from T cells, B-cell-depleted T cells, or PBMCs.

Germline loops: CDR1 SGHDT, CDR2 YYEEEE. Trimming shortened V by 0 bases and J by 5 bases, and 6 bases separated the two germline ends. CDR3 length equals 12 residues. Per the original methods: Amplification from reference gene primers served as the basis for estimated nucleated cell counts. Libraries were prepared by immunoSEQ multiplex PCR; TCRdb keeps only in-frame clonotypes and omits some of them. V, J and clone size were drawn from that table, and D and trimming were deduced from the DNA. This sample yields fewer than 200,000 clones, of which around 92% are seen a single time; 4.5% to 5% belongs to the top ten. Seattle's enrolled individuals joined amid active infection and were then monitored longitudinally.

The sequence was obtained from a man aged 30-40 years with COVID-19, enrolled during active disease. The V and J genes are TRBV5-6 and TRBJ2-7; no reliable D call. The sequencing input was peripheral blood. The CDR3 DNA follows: TGTGCCAGCAGCTTGGTCCCGGACGAGCAGTACTTC. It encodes CASSLVPDEQYF.